The 30 T cell receptor beta chains given below trace back to one sample, sequenced in a study of a mutant IDH1 vaccine in newly diagnosed glioma (dated by TCRdb to the early 2020s). These receptors' targets are unknown. To prepare the library, the immunoSEQ multiplex PCR assay was applied. TCRdb provides this immuneACCESS table in a form limited to in-frame rearrangements. Some clones are lacking; in checked studies, under half of them reflect an unresolved V gene, and why the rest are absent is not known. Across this sample there are about 42,000 clones, with approximately 80% seen only once. The ten most abundant clones make up approximately 4.8% of the sample. This sample's time point label indicates: week 35, safety follow-up. Every vaccine dose consisted of 300 ug of a 20-mer mutant IDH1 peptide in Montanide, administered subcutaneously together with topical imiquimod. Sample: PBMCs, taken from a glioma patient whose treatment included an IDH1 peptide vaccine. These receptors originate from a woman aged 50 to 60 with glioma.

The chain couples TRBV19 to TRBJ2-7; TRBD1 matches 9 bases. This CDR3 region has 17 residues. V was clipped by 4 bases and J by 7 bases; unmatched bases: 17. Per the germline V gene, CDR1 is LNHDA and CDR2 is SQIVND (reference sequence). The DNA of the CDR3 is TGTGCCAGTAGTAAAGACGGGGCTCCGGGACAGGGAAATGAGCAGTACTTC. This translates into CASSKDGAPGQGNEQYF. Variable domain in full (rest from reference TRBV19 and TRBJ2-7): DGGITQSPKYLFRKEGQNVTLSCEQNLNHDAMYWYRQDPGQGLRLIYYSQIVNDFQKGDIAEGYSVSREKKESFPLTVTSAQKNPTAFYLCASSKDGAPGQGNEQYFGPGTRLTVT.

This clone was detected only once. The gene calls are TRBV19 and TRBJ1-6, with no clear D. Germline CDR1 and CDR2: LNHDA and SQIVND (reference sequence). This CDR3 is 14 amino acids long. The V end was cut by 7 bases, the J end by 7 bases, with 14 bases between. The CDR3 bases are TGTGCCAGTAATGGGAGGGTCGACAATTCACCCCTCCACTTT. It encodes CASNGRVDNSPLHF.

The V call is TRBV5-1, the J call TRBJ1-2; a weak D match, TRBD1 (5 bases). This CDR3 is 15 amino acids long. CDR1 is SGHRS and CDR2 is YFSETQ in the germline V gene. V was pared by 0 bases and J by 7 bases, with 16 bases between. CDR3: CASSLDRSGVGGYTF. In DNA, the CDR3 is TGCGCCAGCAGCTTGGACAGGTCCGGCGTCGGTGGCTACACCTTC.

V is TRBV6-4 and J is TRBJ2-3; D is unresolved. From germline, CDR1 is MRHNA and CDR2 SNTAGT. The CDR3 loop spans 12 amino acids. V shed 6 bases and J shed 8 bases, with 12 bases lying between them. The CDR3 reads CASSPDSGTQYF. The CDR3 coding sequence is TGTGCCAGCAGCCCGGATTCGGGTACGCAGTATTTT.

The chain combines TRBV7-9 with TRBJ2-1; possible D gene TRBD2, 6 bases. The CDR3 runs 13 residues. Germline V lookup: CDR1 SEHNR, CDR2 FQNEAQ (reference sequence). The V and J ends lost 0 bases and 10 bases respectively, with 10 bases between them. Written as DNA, the CDR3 is TGTGCCAGCAGCTTAGCGGGGGAGGACGAGCAGTTCTTC. As protein: CASSLAGEDEQFF.

J is TRBJ1-6 and V is TRBV7-9; a weak D match, TRBD1 (5 bases). Trimming cost V 5 bases and J 6 bases, with 20 bases left between them. Looked up from germline, CDR1 is SEHNR and CDR2 is FQNEAQ (reference sequence). The CDR3 spans 17 residues. The CDR3, as DNA: TGTGCCAGCAGCCCGTCTGAGGGGAGCTCTACTAATTCACCCCTCCACTTT. It is translated as CASSPSEGSSTNSPLHF.

J is TRBJ2-3 and V is TRBV7-9; 8 bases are shared with TRBD2. The length of the CDR3 is 15 residues. Germline V lookup: CDR1 SEHNR, CDR2 FQNEAQ (reference sequence). The V gene end was trimmed by 5 bases and the J gene end by 3 bases; junction bases not matched to a gene: 7. The CDR3 reads CASSELLADTDTQYF. DNA of the CDR3: TGTGCCAGCAGCGAACTACTAGCGGATACAGATACGCAGTATTTT.

CDR3 protein: CASSQDRGYNSPLHF. CDR3 coding DNA: TGCGCCAGCAGCCAAGACAGGGGATATAATTCACCCCTCCACTTT. The rearrangement joins TRBV4-3 to TRBJ1-6; TRBD1 might be the D (6 bases). V dropped 0 bases and J dropped 4 bases, with 7 bases sitting between them. Germline-derived CDR1 and CDR2 are LGHNA and YSLEER. The CDR3 loop spans 15 amino acids.

This clone appeared a single time. The gene calls are TRBV27 and TRBJ1-5; maybe TRBD1 (5 bases). V gave up 0 bases and J gave up 7 bases, with 13 bases separating them. The CDR3 contains 15 residues. Germline assignment: CDR1 MNHEY and CDR2 SMNVEV (reference sequence). The CDR3 coding sequence is TGTGCCAGCAGTTTATCTGTTTCAGGGAGCCAGCCCCAGCATTTT. Translated: CASSLSVSGSQPQHF.

The J gene is TRBJ1-5, the V gene TRBV7-2; TRBD1 matches 11 bases. Per germline, CDR1 SGHTA and CDR2 FQGNSA. After removal of 4 bases from V and 1 base from J, the junction contained 9 bases not matched to a gene. This CDR3 region has 18 residues. CDR3 residues: CASSYRTGGAGSNQPQHF. The CDR3 region has the DNA TGTGCCAGCAGCTATCGGACAGGGGGCGCGGGAAGCAATCAGCCCCAGCATTTT.

This clone was picked up one time. The CDR3 protein is CASSPGLGQGASYEQYF. The DNA for the CDR3 is TGTGCCAGCTCACCGGGCCTCGGACAGGGGGCATCCTACGAGCAGTACTTC. The rearrangement joins TRBV18 to TRBJ2-7; 11 bases map to TRBD1. The length of the CDR3 is 17 residues. Germline CDR1 KGHSH, CDR2 LQKENI. V was pared by 3 bases and J by 1 base, with 8 bases of the junction left unmatched.

V gene TRBV4-1 combines with J gene TRBJ1-2; 9 bases are shared with TRBD1. V lost 5 bases to trimming and J lost 2 bases; unmatched junction nucleotides: 6. From germline, CDR1 is MGHRA and CDR2 YSYEKL. The CDR3 is made up of 15 amino acids. The CDR3 spells CASSRTGATNYGYTF. In DNA form, the CDR3 reads TGCGCCAGCAGCAGGACAGGGGCTACAAACTATGGCTACACCTTC.

J is TRBJ2-2 and V is TRBV4-1; no reliable D call. The CDR3 consists of 13 residues. CDR1 and CDR2 from the germline V gene are MGHRA and YSYEKL. V lost 4 bases and J 6 bases, leaving 9 bases between the germline ends. The CDR3 DNA reads as TGCGCCAGCAGCCCAATAACTTCCGGGGAGCTGTTTTTT. Amino acid sequence: CASSPITSGELFF.

The CDR3 loop is CASSPLGRTALAKNIQYF. The CDR3, as DNA: TGTGCCAGCAGCCCTTTAGGCAGGACAGCACTTGCCAAAAACATTCAGTACTTC. The chain carries TRBV7-8 and TRBJ2-4; a possible D gene is TRBD1 (6 bases). The germline V and J ends were trimmed by 5 bases and 1 base, with 21 bases remaining between them. CDR1 SGHVS and CDR2 FQNEAQ come from the germline V gene. The CDR3 loop spans 18 amino acids. The full variable domain, in which reference TRBV7-8 and TRBJ2-4 provide the parts outside the CDR3, is GAGVSQSPRYKVAKRGQDVALRCDPISGHVSLFWYQQALGQGPEFLTYFQNEAQLDKSGLPSDRFFAERPEGSVSTLKIQRTQQEDSAVYLCASSPLGRTALAKNIQYFGAGTRLSVL.

This clone was detected only a few times. The chain carries TRBV5-1 and TRBJ1-1; D unresolved. The germline V gene encodes CDR1 SGHRS and CDR2 YFSETQ. CDR3 size: 13 residues. Trimming stripped 3 bases from V and 3 bases from J, with 9 bases between. The CDR3 DNA reads as TGCGCCAGCAGCTCCGACCTCTACACTGAAGCTTTCTTT. Protein: CASSSDLYTEAFF. The full variable domain, with the rest looked up from reference TRBV5-1 and TRBJ1-1, is KAGVTQTPRYLIKTRGQQVTLSCSPISGHRSVSWYQQTPGQGLQFLFEYFSETQRNKGNFPGRFSGRQFSNSRSEMNVSTLELGDSALYLCASSSDLYTEAFFGQGTRLTVV.

This clone occurred a few times. The genes are TRBV9 and TRBJ1-2, with unresolved D. V was shortened by 0 bases and J by 8 bases, with 14 bases between the two germline ends. The germline V gene encodes CDR1 SGDLS and CDR2 YYNGEE. The CDR3 totals 14 residues. In nucleotides, the CDR3 is TGTGCCAGCAGCGTAGACGGGAGGGTGGGCGGCTACACCTTC. Translated, it gives CASSVDGRVGGYTF.

This clone occurred once. The chain has TRBV10-2 and TRBJ2-3; 12 nucleotides line up with TRBD2. The CDR3 has 16 amino acids. Per germline, CDR1 WSHSY and CDR2 SAAADI. V lost 6 bases and J lost 6; bases outside the gene matches: 10. The CDR3 DNA is TGCGCCAGCAGACTCGGACTAGCGGGGACAGGGGATACGCAGTATTTT. Translated: CASRLGLAGTGDTQYF.

The rearrangement joins TRBV5-6 to TRBJ1-1, with a tentative D call TRBD1 (6 bases). This CDR3 has 14 amino acids. The germline CDR1 and CDR2 sequences are SGHDT and YYEEEE. Trimming removed 5 bases at V and 4 bases at J, with 15 bases between. The CDR3 nucleotides are TGTGCCAGCAGGGAACAGGGTAGGGGCACTGAAGCTTTCTTT. Amino acid sequence: CASREQGRGTEAFF.

The chain has TRBV2 and TRBJ1-1, with D unclear. V lost 8 bases, J lost 0 bases, and 13 bases lay in between. Looked up from germline, CDR1 is SNHLY and CDR2 is FYNNEI. The CDR3 extends over 14 amino acids. CDR3 sequence (DNA): TGTGCCAGCGGGTGGGAGTTAGTGAACACTGAAGCTTTCTTT. This translates into CASGWELVNTEAFF.

The chain recombines TRBV6-6 with TRBJ1-1, with D perhaps matching TRBD1 (5 bases). The CDR3 contains 15 residues. The germline V and J ends were trimmed by 4 bases and 3 bases, with 15 bases remaining between them. Germline V CDR1 and CDR2: MNHNY, SVGAGI (reference sequence). CDR3 sequence: CASSSVGTQDTEAFF. CDR3 DNA sequence: TGTGCCAGCAGTTCTGTGGGGACCCAGGACACTGAAGCTTTCTTT.

This rearrangement joins TRBV21-1 to TRBJ2-4; the table's D call, TRBD1, has no DNA check behind it. TRBV21-1 is a listed pseudogene. This CDR3 contains 15 residues. CDR3 in amino acids: CASSPFDRPKNIQYF. For the CDR3, the DNA is TGTGCCAGCAGCCCCTTCGACAGGCCCAAAAACATTCAGTACTTC.

This clone was seen a few times. This chain joins TRBV28 and TRBJ1-6; possibly TRBD1 for D (6 bases). Looked up from germline, CDR1 is MDHEN and CDR2 is SYDVKM. V was clipped by 6 bases and J by 7 bases, with 13 bases between them. This CDR3 is built from 14 residues. The CDR3 bases are TGTGCCAGCAGCGTTACTACAGGGAATTCACCCCTCCACTTT. Its translation is CASSVTTGNSPLHF.

V is TRBV18 and J is TRBJ1-1; D remains ambiguous. The germline CDR1 and CDR2 sequences are KGHSH and LQKENI. The CDR3 loop spans 15 amino acids. Between the trimmed V and J ends, which lost 9 bases and 3 bases, there was a span of 20 bases. This chain's CDR3 is CASFGVQISDTEAFF. The CDR3 DNA follows: TGTGCCAGTTTCGGTGTGCAGATCTCGGACACTGAAGCTTTCTTT.

This clone is categorized as large. J is TRBJ1-1 and V is TRBV19; no clear D. Germline V CDR1 and CDR2: LNHDA, SQIVND (reference sequence). CDR3 size: 13 residues. V gave up 5 bases and J gave up 0 bases, with 7 bases separating them. CDR3 sequence reads: CASSEWMNTEAFF. CDR3 nucleotide sequence: TGTGCCAGTAGTGAATGGATGAACACTGAAGCTTTCTTT.

The genes are TRBV4-2 and TRBJ1-3; D not certain. The CDR3 covers 15 residues. Germline lookup yields CDR1 LGHNA and CDR2 YNFKEQ. V dropped 0 bases and J dropped 0 bases, with 6 bases sitting between them. CDR3 amino acids: CASSQDQRSGNTIYF. The CDR3 nucleotides are TGTGCCAGCAGCCAAGATCAGCGCTCTGGAAACACCATATATTTT.

For the CDR3, the DNA is TGCGCCAGCAGCCAAAGTAATCCCGGAAACACCATATATTTT. This codes for CASSQSNPGNTIYF. V is TRBV4-1 and J is TRBJ1-3; no definite D call. The CDR3 has 14 residues. Germline V gene sequence: CDR1 MGHRA, CDR2 YSYEKL. The V end was cut by 2 bases, the J end by 4 bases, with 9 bases between.

The gene calls are TRBV4-1 and TRBJ1-6, with D possibly matching TRBD1 (6 bases). Germline CDR1 MGHRA, CDR2 YSYEKL. V shed 6 bases and J shed 10 bases, with 19 bases lying between them. This CDR3 spans 15 amino acids. CDR3 loop: CASRVQGLEASPLHF. The CDR3 DNA sequence: TGCGCCAGCAGGGTACAGGGACTAGAGGCCTCACCCCTCCACTTT.

The chain combines TRBV2 with TRBJ1-2, with D unresolved. The CDR3 runs to 14 residues. V gave up 4 bases and J gave up 4 bases, with 13 bases separating them. In germline, CDR1 is SNHLY, CDR2 FYNNEI. The CDR3 here is CASSGTGVGYGYTF. In DNA form, the CDR3 reads TGTGCCAGCAGTGGGACCGGGGTGGGCTATGGCTACACCTTC.

The chain recombines TRBV13 with TRBJ1-2; 10 bases fit TRBD1. This CDR3 is 15 amino acids long. In germline, CDR1 is PRHDT, CDR2 FYEKMQ (reference sequence). Losses at the gene ends were 4 bases for V and 5 bases for J; bases not matched to a gene: 7. The CDR3 DNA sequence: TGTGCCAGCAGCTCACGACAGGGGGCAAGTTATGGCTACACCTTC. Translating it yields CASSSRQGASYGYTF. Full variable domain (rest looked up from reference TRBV13 and TRBJ1-2): AAGVIQSPRHLIKEKRETATLKCYPIPRHDTVYWYQQGPGQDPQFLISFYEKMQSDKGSIPDRFSAQQFSDYHSELNMSSLELGDSALYFCASSSRQGASYGYTFGSGTRLTVV.

The table lists this clone with a count of one. This chain connects TRBV18 to TRBJ1-2; D remains unclear. With 4 bases removed from V and 7 bases from J, the gap between germline ends came to 16 bases. There are 14 residues in the CDR3. Germline V CDR1 and CDR2: KGHSH, LQKENI. CDR3 protein: CASSQPGPEGGYTF. As DNA, the CDR3 is TGTGCCAGCTCACAGCCAGGTCCTGAGGGTGGCTACACCTTC. Filled out from reference TRBV18 and TRBJ1-2, the complete variable domain reads NAGVMQNPRHLVRRRGQEARLRCSPMKGHSHVYWYRQLPEEGLKFMVYLQKENIIDESGMPKERFSAEFPKEGPSILRIQQVVRGDSAAYFCASSQPGPEGGYTFGSGTRLTVV.